The 27 T cell receptor beta chains given below trace back to one sample, sequenced in a study of blood T cell repertoires in COVID-19. Here immunoSEQ multiplex PCR was the method, and the copy in TCRdb shows in-frame clones only, minus some. The table lists some 250,000 clones, 86% of them singletons. Sequencing was done on a sample of peripheral blood. These receptors came from an elderly man with acute or convalescent COVID-19.

This chain connects TRBV21-1 to TRBJ2-2; TRBD2 was called by the table and not checked on the DNA. TRBV21-1 is assigned pseudogene status. This CDR3 region has 12 residues. The CDR3 protein is CASSRGAGELFF. The CDR3 coding sequence is TGTGCCAGCAGCCGGGGAGCCGGGGAGCTGTTTTTT.

The gene calls are TRBV29-1 and TRBJ2-7, with D tentatively TRBD2 (6 bases). The germline gives CDR1 SQVTM, CDR2 ANQGSEA. This CDR3 has 12 residues. V lost 0 bases, J lost 4 bases, and 7 bases lay in between. This CDR3 is CSVEEGTYEQYF. The CDR3 DNA is TGCAGCGTTGAAGAGGGGACTTACGAGCAGTACTTC.

The rearrangement uses TRBV5-6 and TRBJ1-3, with D unresolved. The CDR3 loop spans 14 amino acids. Germline V CDR1 and CDR2: SGHDT, YYEEEE. Trimming took off 2 bases at V and 0 bases at J, with 6 bases between the two ends. This chain's CDR3 is CASSFLSSGNTIYF. In DNA, the CDR3 is TGTGCCAGCAGCTTCCTAAGCTCTGGAAACACCATATATTTT.

The chain recombines TRBV7-2 with TRBJ1-4; D is uncertain. The CDR3 extends over 16 amino acids. Germline CDR1 is SGHTA and CDR2 is FQGNSA. V lost 3 bases and J 2 bases, leaving 13 bases between the germline ends. This CDR3 reads CASSLWGGGTNEKLFF. DNA for the CDR3: TGTGCCAGCAGCTTGTGGGGTGGAGGTACTAATGAAAAACTGTTTTTT. The variable domain in full, completed from reference TRBV7-2 and TRBJ1-4, reads GAGVSQSPSNKVTEKGKDVELRCDPISGHTALYWYRQSLGQGLEFLIYFQGNSAPDKSGLPSDRFSAERTGGSVSTLTIQRTQQEDSAVYLCASSLWGGGTNEKLFFGSGTQLSVL.

The rearrangement links TRBV28 to TRBJ2-5; D is ambiguous. Trimming removed 5 bases from V and 6 bases from J, with 7 bases in between. This CDR3 has 11 amino acids. Germline V gene lookup returns CDR1 MDHEN and CDR2 SYDVKM. The CDR3 nucleotides are TGTGCCAGCAGTGTCCGTCAGACCCAGTACTTC. This codes for CASSVRQTQYF.

The chain recombines TRBV27 with TRBJ1-2; a possible D gene is TRBD1 (6 bases). Germline V lookup: CDR1 MNHEY, CDR2 SMNVEV (reference sequence). V was trimmed by 6 bases and J by 6 bases, leaving 17 bases between them. The CDR3 has 14 amino acids. The CDR3 loop reads CASSGAGGGHGYTF. CDR3 nucleotide sequence: TGTGCCAGCAGCGGGGCGGGGGGCGGGCATGGCTACACCTTC.

The chain is built from TRBV29-1 and TRBJ1-1, with D uncertain. The V gene lost 4 bases and the J gene lost 0 bases, with 3 bases spanning the gap. The germline V gene encodes CDR1 SQVTM and CDR2 ANQGSEA. The CDR3 covers 11 residues. The CDR3 DNA reads as TGCAGCGTTGCATTGAACACTGAAGCTTTCTTT. Translation: CSVALNTEAFF.

The chain couples TRBV19 to TRBJ1-1; D gene uncertain. V shed 6 bases and J shed 8 bases, with 19 bases lying between them. The CDR3 has 14 amino acids. Germline V lookup: CDR1 LNHDA, CDR2 SQIVND (reference sequence). As DNA, the CDR3 is TGTGCCAGTAGCCTCCGGGAAGGCTATGGCGAAGCTTTCTTT. It is translated as CASSLREGYGEAFF.

The V and J genes are TRBV12-3 or TRBV12-4 and TRBJ1-5; no definite D call. The CDR3 is made up of 13 amino acids. Trimming cost V 6 bases and J 3 bases, with 9 bases left between them. The CDR3 is CASSPRVNQPQHF. CDR3 nucleotide sequence: TGTGCCAGCAGCCCGCGGGTCAATCAGCCCCAGCATTTT.

This clone appeared once. This chain links TRBV11-1 with TRBJ1-6, with D unresolved. The length of the CDR3 is 13 residues. Germline loops: CDR1 SGHAT, CDR2 FQDESV (reference sequence). V lost 1 base to trimming and J lost 11 bases, with 9 bases between them. CDR3 DNA sequence: TGTGCCAGCAGCTTAGACCTTTCAGCACCCCTCCACTTT. Translation gives CASSLDLSAPLHF.

CDR3 residues: CASSFLDRIYGYTF. The CDR3 DNA reads as TGTGCCAGCAGTTTCCTCGACAGGATCTATGGCTACACCTTC. V usage is TRBV28 and J usage is TRBJ1-2; D perhaps matches TRBD1 (6 bases). Germline CDR1 and CDR2: MDHEN and SYDVKM. The CDR3 has 14 residues. With 3 bases removed from V and 4 bases from J, the gap between germline ends came to 12 bases.

Only a few counts were recorded for this clone. The rearrangement uses TRBV2 and TRBJ2-1; no definite D call. Germline assignment: CDR1 SNHLY and CDR2 FYNNEI. The germline V and J ends were trimmed by 1 base and 6 bases, with 4 bases remaining between them. There are 12 residues in the CDR3. The CDR3 protein is CASSEDFNEQFF. The CDR3 region has the DNA TGTGCCAGCAGTGAAGACTTCAATGAGCAGTTCTTC.

The chain is built from TRBV28 and TRBJ2-3; 8 bases are shared with TRBD1. CDR1 is MDHEN and CDR2 is SYDVKM in the germline V gene. The CDR3 length is 16 residues. V lost 7 bases to trimming and J lost 5 bases; unmatched junction nucleotides: 14. The chain's CDR3 is CASTIQGAVSGDTQYF. CDR3 in DNA: TGTGCCAGCACGATTCAGGGGGCGGTTAGCGGAGATACGCAGTATTTT.

The chain uses TRBV16 and TRBJ1-5; weak D call: TRBD1 (6 bases). The CDR3 is 15 amino acids. The V end was cut by 1 base, the J end by 7 bases, with 14 bases between. The V gene's germline CDR1 is KGHSY and CDR2 FQNENV. The CDR3 loop reads CASSQLVQGNQPQHF. As DNA, the CDR3 is TGTGCCAGCAGCCAATTAGTACAGGGAAACCAGCCCCAGCATTTT.

The chain couples TRBV6-1 to TRBJ1-5; maybe TRBD1 (5 bases). Trimming stripped 2 bases from V and 5 bases from J, with 7 bases between. This CDR3 spans 13 amino acids. The germline V gene encodes CDR1 MNHNS and CDR2 SASEGT. The DNA for the CDR3 is TGTGCCAGCAGTGAATCGGGGGATCAGCCCCAGCATTTT. Encoded protein: CASSESGDQPQHF.

This chain connects TRBV11-2 to TRBJ2-2, with 7 bases lining up with TRBD2. The germline V gene has CDR1 SGHAT and CDR2 FQNNGV. This CDR3 has 14 residues. The V gene end was trimmed by 4 bases and the J gene end by 5 bases; junction bases not matched to a gene: 4. The CDR3 is CASSSLGGTGELFF. The CDR3 DNA reads as TGTGCCAGCAGCTCCCTCGGGGGGACCGGGGAGCTGTTTTTT. The whole variable domain, filled in from reference TRBV11-2 and TRBJ2-2, reads EAGVAQSPRYKIIEKRQSVAFWCNPISGHATLYWYQQILGQGPKLLIQFQNNGVVDDSQLPKDRFSAERLKGVDSTLKIQPAKLEDSAVYLCASSSLGGTGELFFGEGSRLTVL.

The gene calls are TRBV5-1 and TRBJ1-1; no clear D gene. V was trimmed by 1 base and J by 1 base, leaving 11 bases between them. The CDR3 is made up of 15 amino acids. CDR1 and CDR2 (germline): SGHRS, YFSETQ. The CDR3 region is CASSLTATGNTEAFF. The CDR3 bases are TGCGCCAGCAGCTTGACCGCGACTGGGAACACTGAAGCTTTCTTT.

As for this clone: Other DNA sequences from this sample encode an identical CDR3 as well. CDR3 in amino acids: CASSEAGVSNQPQHF. The CDR3 nucleotides read TGTGCCAGCAGTGAGGCAGGGGTGAGCAATCAGCCCCAGCATTTT. This chain joins TRBV6-1 and TRBJ1-5; TRBD1 might be the D (6 bases). Trimming removed 3 bases from V and 1 base from J, with 10 bases in between. This CDR3 region has 15 residues. CDR1 MNHNS and CDR2 SASEGT come from the germline V gene.

This clone was seen more than once but under ten times. The rearrangement uses TRBV5-8 and TRBJ1-6, with D maybe TRBD1 (5 bases). The germline V gene encodes CDR1 SGHTS and CDR2 YDEGEE. V was pared by 4 bases and J by 10 bases, with 18 bases between. The CDR3 runs to 15 residues. CDR3 amino acids: CASSRGDRGESPLHF. In DNA, the CDR3 is TGTGCCAGCAGCCGGGGGGACCGGGGGGAATCACCCCTCCACTTT.

The CDR3 loop reads CASSQDQRRETQYF. In nucleotides, the CDR3 is TGCGCCAGCAGCCAAGATCAGCGGAGGGAGACCCAGTACTTC. The gene calls are TRBV4-1 and TRBJ2-5, with a tentative D call TRBD2 (5 bases). The CDR3 contains 14 residues. Germline V CDR1 and CDR2: MGHRA, YSYEKL. V lost 0 bases and J lost 5, with 10 bases in between.

This clone was seen a few times. The CDR3 nucleotides are TGTGCCAGCAGTTTTGAGGGTGGTGGCTACACCTTC. This gives the protein CASSFEGGGYTF. The chain recombines TRBV12-3 or TRBV12-4 with TRBJ1-2, with unresolved D. CDR3 length equals 12 residues. V lost 3 bases to trimming and J lost 7 bases, with 9 bases between them.

This chain connects TRBV27 to TRBJ1-1, with TRBD1 matching 7 bases. CDR1 is MNHEY, CDR2 SMNVEV, per germline (reference sequence). The CDR3 is 15 amino acids. The V gene end was trimmed by 6 bases and the J gene end by 0 bases; junction bases not matched to a gene: 7. The CDR3 coding sequence is TGTGCCAGCAGGAGACAGGGCCTGATGAACACTGAAGCTTTCTTT. This encodes CASRRQGLMNTEAFF.

The chain has TRBV5-1 and TRBJ2-2; 9 nucleotides align to TRBD1. The CDR3 runs 16 residues. Trimming removed 2 bases from V and 1 base from J; junction bases left unmatched: 3. The V gene's germline CDR1 is SGHRS and CDR2 YFSETQ. CDR3 sequence (DNA): TGCGCCAGCAGCTTACAGGGGGCGATGAACACCGGGGAGCTGTTTTTT. Residues: CASSLQGAMNTGELFF.

The chain combines TRBV4-3 with TRBJ2-3, with 9 bases fitting TRBD2. The CDR3 contains 17 residues. Germline V gene sequence: CDR1 LGHNA, CDR2 YSLEER. Unmatched junction bases numbered 11, after V lost 2 bases and J lost 5 bases. The CDR3: CASSQFGRTSDKDTQYF. CDR3 DNA sequence: TGCGCCAGCAGCCAATTTGGTCGGACTAGCGACAAAGATACGCAGTATTTT.

This chain joins TRBV27 and TRBJ2-1; D ambiguous. Trimming removed 3 bases from V and 1 base from J, with 10 bases in between. CDR3 length equals 15 residues. Germline CDR1 and CDR2: MNHEY and SMNVEV (reference sequence). The CDR3 region has the DNA TGTGCCAGCAGTTTCGGGTGGCAGTCCTACAATGAGCAGTTCTTC. As protein: CASSFGWQSYNEQFF.

The chain couples TRBV19 to TRBJ2-2; D may be TRBD1 (6 bases). This CDR3 has 15 amino acids. Trimming left V 1 base short and J 4 bases short, with 10 bases between. Germline-derived CDR1 and CDR2 are LNHDA and SQIVND (reference sequence). The CDR3 reads CASSIATGGTGELFF. The DNA for the CDR3 is TGTGCCAGTAGTATAGCGACAGGAGGCACCGGGGAGCTGTTTTTT.

The chain joins TRBV5-1 to TRBJ1-2; 10 bases line up with TRBD1. Germline values: CDR1 SGHRS, CDR2 YFSETQ. This CDR3 spans 15 amino acids. V shed 0 bases, J shed 5 bases, and the junction held 4 bases outside the gene matches. The CDR3 loop is CASSLGQGAGYGYTF. The CDR3 region has the DNA TGCGCCAGCAGCTTGGGACAGGGGGCAGGGTATGGCTACACCTTC.